The clone carrying this T cell receptor (beta chain) was counted only a few times. What it binds is unknown. The data derive from a study of T cell responses to AZD1222 COVID-19 vaccine. Study-wide context: The study pooled second doses at about 4 or about 12 weeks. Study-level results: A reported finding is that nearly half of spike-specific TCRs target unmutated variant regions. Vaccine-associated CD4 TCRs ranged over spike, dominating at 160-218 and 743-854. Every sample of the repertoires postdated the peak T cell response.

Germline V gene data show CDR1 as WSHSY and CDR2 as SAAADI. Trimming pared 6 bases from V and 2 bases from J, leaving 7 bases between. The CDR3 is 12 residues long. Sequencing was performed with immunoSEQ multiplex PCR; in TCRdb, only in-frame clones are kept and a portion is missing. The table shows tens of thousands of clones, with around 80% occurring only once. The sequence was obtained from an adult in good health. The sample in question was peripheral blood, obtained on day 0 of AZD1222 vaccination. The rearrangement joins TRBV10-2 to TRBJ1-1; D uncertain. The CDR3 DNA reads as TGCGCCAGCAGGAACCCTAACACTGAAGCTTTCTTT. Amino acid sequence: CASRNPNTEAFF.